Shown below are 6 T cell receptor beta chains from a single sample sequenced in a study of control samples from healthy donors and cancer patients. Repertoires were generated with immunoSEQ multiplex PCR, while TCRdb's copy carries only in-frame clones and drops some. The sample lists roughly 120,000 clones, 85% to 90% occurring once. The sample consisted of blood. These receptors came from a woman aged 45-65 years in good health.

The V call is TRBV6-5, the J call TRBJ2-3; a weak D match, TRBD2 (5 bases). This CDR3 is 12 amino acids long. V gave up 6 bases and J gave up 5 bases, with 9 bases separating them. CDR1 and CDR2 (germline): MNHEY, SVGAGI. The CDR3: CASSLAIDTQYF. DNA for the CDR3: TGTGCCAGCAGCCTAGCCATAGATACGCAGTATTTT.

The rearrangement links TRBV6-2 or TRBV6-3 to TRBJ2-7; a possible D gene is TRBD1 (6 bases). The length of the CDR3 is 13 residues. Germline-derived CDR1 and CDR2 are MNHEY and SVGEGT. V was cut by 6 bases and J by 4 bases, with 13 bases left in between. CDR3 region: CASSHGQFYEQYV. The CDR3 bases are TGTGCCAGCAGCCACGGACAGTTTTACGAGCAGTACGTC.

The chain recombines TRBV7-6 with TRBJ2-1; 11 nucleotides agree with TRBD2. Germline CDR1 reads SGHVS; CDR2 reads FNYEAQ. With V trimmed by 4 bases and J by 9 bases, 11 bases remained unmatched. The CDR3 covers 16 residues. Written as DNA, the CDR3 is TGTGCCAGCAGCTCCCGTCTTAGCGGGGGGGCCGGTGAGCAGTTCTTC. Residues: CASSSRLSGGAGEQFF. The entire variable domain, with the rest obtained from reference TRBV7-6 and TRBJ2-1, is as follows: GAGVSQSPRYKVTKRGQDVALRCDPISGHVSLYWYRQALGQGPEFLTYFNYEAQQDKSGLPNDRFSAERPEGSISTLTIQRTEQRDSAMYRCASSSRLSGGAGEQFFGPGTRLTVL.

This chain connects TRBV11-1 to TRBJ2-3, with D possibly TRBD2 on 7 matching bases. V dropped 3 bases and J dropped 4 bases, with 17 bases sitting between them. The germline V gene has CDR1 SGHAT and CDR2 FQDESV (reference sequence). This CDR3 has 16 amino acids. DNA for the CDR3: TGTGCCAGCAGCTTCCCCAGGGCGGGGGCCGCAGATACGCAGTATTTT. Translation gives CASSFPRAGAADTQYF.

CDR3 coding DNA: TGTGCCAGCAGTTTAGGAACAGGGCTCTACGAGCAGTACGTC. Protein product: CASSLGTGLYEQYV. The chain uses TRBV28 and TRBJ2-7, with a possible D match to TRBD1 (6 bases). The CDR3 is made up of 14 amino acids. Germline V gives CDR1 MDHEN, CDR2 SYDVKM. V shed 2 bases and J shed 3 bases, with 11 bases lying between them.

This chain joins TRBV6-2 or TRBV6-3 and TRBJ2-5; D gene unclear. V lost 2 bases and J lost 5, with 18 bases in between. The CDR3 spans 16 residues. CDR1 is MNHEY and CDR2 is SVGEGT in the germline V gene. In DNA form, the CDR3 reads TGTGCCAGCAGTTACCGTTGGGCTCCCGGCGAGGAGACCCAGTACTTC. Amino acids: CASSYRWAPGEETQYF.